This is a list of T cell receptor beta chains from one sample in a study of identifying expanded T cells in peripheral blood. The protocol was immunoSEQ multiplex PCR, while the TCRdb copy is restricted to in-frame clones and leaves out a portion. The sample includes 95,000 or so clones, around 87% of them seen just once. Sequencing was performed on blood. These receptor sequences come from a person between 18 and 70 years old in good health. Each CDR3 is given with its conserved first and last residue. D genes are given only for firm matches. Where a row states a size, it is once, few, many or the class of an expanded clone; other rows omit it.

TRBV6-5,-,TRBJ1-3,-,TGTGCCAGCATGGGGGGAGCTGGAAACACCATATATTTT,CASMGGAGNTIYF
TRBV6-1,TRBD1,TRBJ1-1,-,TGTGCCAGCAGTGACTTGGCAGGGGGTGGCACTGAAGCTTTCTTT,CASSDLAGGGTEAFF
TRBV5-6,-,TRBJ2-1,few,TGTGCCAGCAGCTTGGGACCTTCAGTTCTAAATGAGCAGTTCTTC,CASSLGPSVLNEQFF
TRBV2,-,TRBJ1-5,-,TGTGCCAGCAGTGTCGGCAGGGTAAATCAGCCCCAGCATTTT,CASSVGRVNQPQHF
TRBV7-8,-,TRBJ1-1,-,TGTGCCAGCAGCTTAGTACCGATGAACACTGAAGCTTTCTTT,CASSLVPMNTEAFF
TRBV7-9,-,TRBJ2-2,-,TGTGCCAGCAGCTTAGACGGGGGCTTGAACACCGGGGAGCTGTTTTTT,CASSLDGGLNTGELFF
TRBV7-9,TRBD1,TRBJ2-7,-,TGTGCCAGCAGCTTAAACCGGGACAGGCTCCTCAAGCAGTACTTC,CASSLNRDRLLKQYF
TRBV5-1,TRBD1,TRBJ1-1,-,TGCGCCAGCAGCTTCGGGACAGTGGGCAACACTGAAGCTTTCTTT,CASSFGTVGNTEAFF
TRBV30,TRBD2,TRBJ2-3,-,TGTGCCTGGAGCCCAGGGACTAGCGGGGTTCGGGATACGCAGTATTTT,CAWSPGTSGVRDTQYF
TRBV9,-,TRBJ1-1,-,TGTGCCAGCAGCGGTGGAGAATTGAACACTGAAGCTTTCTTT,CASSGGELNTEAFF
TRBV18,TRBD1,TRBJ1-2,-,TGTGCCAGCTCACCGCGGGACAGTAGTATTACTAACTATGGCTACACCTTC,CASSPRDSSITNYGYTF
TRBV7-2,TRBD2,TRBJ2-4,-,TGTGCCAGCAGAAACACCGGGACTAGCGGGGGTATTCAGTACTTC,CASRNTGTSGGIQYF
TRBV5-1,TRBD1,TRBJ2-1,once,TGCGCCAGCAGGGGACAGGAATACTACAATGAGCAGTTCTTC,CASRGQEYYNEQFF
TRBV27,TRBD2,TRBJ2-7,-,TGTGCCAGCAGTTCAGCCGGGACTAGCCGCTACGAGCAGTACTTC,CASSSAGTSRYEQYF
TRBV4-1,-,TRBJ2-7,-,TGCGCCAGCGGACTTAACAGGGCCACCTACGAGCAGTACTTC,CASGLNRATYEQYF
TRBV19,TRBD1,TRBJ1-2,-,TGTGCCACCAGAGGACAGGGAGACTATGGCTACACCTTC,CATRGQGDYGYTF
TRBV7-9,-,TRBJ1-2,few,TGTGCCAGCAGTCCCCCATGGGCTAACTATGGCTACACCTTC,CASSPPWANYGYTF
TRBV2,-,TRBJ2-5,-,TGTGCCAGCAGTGTGCGTCGCTCCCAAGAGACCCAGTACTTC,CASSVRRSQETQYF
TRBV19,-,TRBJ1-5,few,TGTGCCACCCGAAGGGGCCAGCCCCAGCATTTT,CATRRGQPQHF
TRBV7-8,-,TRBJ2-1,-,TGTGCCAGCAGCCCAGAACAGCGAGCCTCCTACAATGAGCAGTTCTTC,CASSPEQRASYNEQFF
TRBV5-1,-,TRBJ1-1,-,TGCGCCAGCAGCTTAGGGGCAGATACTTTCTTT,CASSLGADTFF
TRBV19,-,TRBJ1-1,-,TGTGCCAGTAGTATCGAGCTGAACACTGAAGCTTTCTTT,CASSIELNTEAFF
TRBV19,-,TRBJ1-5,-,TGTGCCAGTAGTATTCAGCAGGTCAATCAGCCCCAGCATTTT,CASSIQQVNQPQHF
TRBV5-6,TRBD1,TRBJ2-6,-,TGTGCCAGCAGCCCAACTAGGACAGGGTACTCTGGGGCCAACGTCCTGACTTTC,CASSPTRTGYSGANVLTF
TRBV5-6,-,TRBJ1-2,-,TGTGCCAGCAGCCCCCTGCCGCGCGCAAAACCCTATGGCTACACCTTC,CASSPLPRAKPYGYTF
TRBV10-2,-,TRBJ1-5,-,TGCGCCAGCAGTGACCCTACGACAGGCTACAATCAGCCCCAGCATTTT,CASSDPTTGYNQPQHF
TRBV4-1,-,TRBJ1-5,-,TGCGCCAGCAGCCAAGTTAGACTCTTAAAGGGACGTCTTGGGCCCCAGCATTTT,CASSQVRLLKGRLGPQHF
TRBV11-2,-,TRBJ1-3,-,TGTGCCAGCAGCCCTAGACTTAACTCTGGAAACACCATATATTTT,CASSPRLNSGNTIYF
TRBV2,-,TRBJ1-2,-,TGTGCCAGCGGCCAGTCGGTGAGGGGCTACACCTTC,CASGQSVRGYTF
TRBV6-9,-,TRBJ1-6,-,TGTGCCAGCAGTTACAGCCCATTTTCCTTCTTCTCCTATAATTCACCCCTCCACTTT,CASSYSPFSFFSYNSPLHF
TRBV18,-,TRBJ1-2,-,TGTGCCAGCTCATCCTTCGACAGGACCCTCTATGGCTACACCTTC,CASSSFDRTLYGYTF
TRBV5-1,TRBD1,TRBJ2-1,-,TGCGCCAGCAAAGACGGTACCTTACGGGACAGGGGCAATGAGCAGTTCTTC,CASKDGTLRDRGNEQFF
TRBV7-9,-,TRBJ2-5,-,TGTGCCAGCAGCTTGGTCGCGACAGCCTGGGAGACCCAGTACTTC,CASSLVATAWETQYF
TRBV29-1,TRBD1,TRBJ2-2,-,TGCAGCGTTGTTCCGCAGGGGGTCGGGGAGCTGTTTTTT,CSVVPQGVGELFF
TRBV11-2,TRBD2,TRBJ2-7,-,TGTGCCAGCAGCTTTGGGACTAACTACGAGCAGTACTTC,CASSFGTNYEQYF
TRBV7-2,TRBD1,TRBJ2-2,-,TGTGCCAGCAGCCTTAGACAGGGTATCATTAACACCGGGGAGCTGTTTTTT,CASSLRQGIINTGELFF
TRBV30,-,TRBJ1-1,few,TGTGCCTGGTTCCCCAGAGTGGTAGTTCGGAACACTGAAGCTTTCTTT,CAWFPRVVVRNTEAFF
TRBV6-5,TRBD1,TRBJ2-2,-,TGTGCCAGCAGTCAGGGGGCTGGCACCGGGGAGCTGTTTTTT,CASSQGAGTGELFF
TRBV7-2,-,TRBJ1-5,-,TGTGCCAGCAGCTTAGGTCCGGATCAGCCCCAGCATTTT,CASSLGPDQPQHF
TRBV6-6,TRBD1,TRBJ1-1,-,TGTGCCAGCAGCCCAACAGGGGGCCGGAACACTGAAGCTTTCTTT,CASSPTGGRNTEAFF
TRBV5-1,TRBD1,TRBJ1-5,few,TGCGCCAGCAGCCCAGGTGACAGGGGCAATCAGCCCCAGCATTTT,CASSPGDRGNQPQHF
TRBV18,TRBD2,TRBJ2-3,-,TGTGCCAGCTCGTCACTAGCGGGGAACACAGATACGCAGTATTTT,CASSSLAGNTDTQYF
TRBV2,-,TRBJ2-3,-,TGTGCCAGCAGTGAAGCGGTTTCAACAGATACGCAGTATTTT,CASSEAVSTDTQYF
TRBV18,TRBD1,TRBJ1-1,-,TGTGCCAGCTCACATGACAGGGGGAGCGCTGAAGCTTTCTTT,CASSHDRGSAEAFF
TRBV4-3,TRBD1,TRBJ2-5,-,TGCGCCAGCAGCCAAGGACAGGGGGCGGCGGAGACCCAGTACTTC,CASSQGQGAAETQYF
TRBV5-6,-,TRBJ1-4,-,TGTGCCAGCAGCTTAGATTACCTCAAGAATGAAAAACTGTTTTTT,CASSLDYLKNEKLFF
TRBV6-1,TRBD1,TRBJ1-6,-,TGTGCCAGCAGTGTACAGGGACAGGGTGGCGCGCCCCTCCACTTT,CASSVQGQGGAPLHF